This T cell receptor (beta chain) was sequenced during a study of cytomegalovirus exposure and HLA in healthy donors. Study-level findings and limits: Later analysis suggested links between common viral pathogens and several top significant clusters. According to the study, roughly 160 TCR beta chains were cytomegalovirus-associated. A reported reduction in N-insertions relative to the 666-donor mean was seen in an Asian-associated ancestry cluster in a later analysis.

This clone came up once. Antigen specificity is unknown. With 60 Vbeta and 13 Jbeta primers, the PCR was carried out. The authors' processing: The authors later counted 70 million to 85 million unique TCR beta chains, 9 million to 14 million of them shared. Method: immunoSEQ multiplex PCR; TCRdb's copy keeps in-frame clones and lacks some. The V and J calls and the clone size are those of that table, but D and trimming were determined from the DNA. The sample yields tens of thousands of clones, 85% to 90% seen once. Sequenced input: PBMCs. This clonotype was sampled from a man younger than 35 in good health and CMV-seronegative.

The DNA for the CDR3 is TGTGCCAGTAGTATTTCCGCAGGGTCAAATCAGCCCCAGCATTTT. Its translation is CASSISAGSNQPQHF. This rearrangement joins TRBV19 to TRBJ1-5; TRBD1 is a possible D gene (5 bases). The germline V gene has CDR1 LNHDA and CDR2 SQIVND (reference sequence). This CDR3 has 15 amino acids. V lost 3 bases and J 4 bases, leaving 13 bases between the germline ends.